This T cell receptor beta chain was obtained from a study of T cells after yellow fever vaccination. Turning to the study itself: Some fractions had low cell numbers, and these were prepared with SMART-Seq v4 Ultra Low Input. Study conclusions and caveats: Compared with primary, the secondary response was weaker and peaked at day 5, not 15. Most clones from primary vaccination were detected again post-booster (roughly 96% CD4, roughly 91% CD8).

UMIs were added to TCR cDNA along with a universal primer site when it was made by 5'RACE template switching. TCRdb processed the 5' RACE reads anew with MiXCR; each CDR3 protein has one entry. This table has about 260,000 distinct CDR3 sequences, roughly 4.8% appearing once. The sample holds a few counts of this clonotype. Its specificity is not known. The CDR3 is 16 residues long. Per germline, CDR1 MNHNY and CDR2 SVGAGI (reference sequence). The V end was cut by 2 bases, the J end by 3 bases, with 15 bases between. This specimen was CD4+ T cells sorted from PBMCs, taken on the day of the yellow fever booster vaccination. The genes are TRBV6-6 and TRBJ2-3; D is perhaps TRBD2 (5 bases). The source is a man between 18 and 35 years old who received the YFV17D yellow fever vaccine. CDR3 protein: CASSYPRGRGTDTQYF. DNA for the CDR3: TGTGCCAGCAGTTACCCCCGCGGTAGAGGGACAGATACGCAGTATTTT.